Below, 13 T cell receptor beta chains from the same sample are listed, as sequenced in a study of blood T cells in healthy people across ages (dated by TCRdb to 2013 to 2016). The library was produced with 5' RACE. The data were produced on an Illumina HiSeq 2500. A second PCR of roughly 7 to 11 cycles was performed with a sample-barcoded 5' primer and a J-beta primer mix. Using fastp trimming at Q25 and MiXCR clonotype assembly, TCRdb reanalyzed the public sequencing data and kept in-frame beta chains. CDR3 protein duplicates are merged, each entry listing the most common genes and DNA. Counted in this sample were hundreds of thousands of distinct CDR3 sequences; around 41% of them appeared once. The leading ten clones occupy around 30% of the sample. The sequenced material came from blood. The receptors stem from a man of 80 years or more in good health.

This clonotype turned up a few times. The chain carries TRBV6-1 and TRBJ1-1, with unresolved D. With 4 bases removed from V and 3 bases from J, the gap between germline ends came to 12 bases. The CDR3 sequence is 14 residues long. Germline CDR1 and CDR2: MNHNS and SASEGT. The CDR3 DNA reads as TGTGCCAGCAGTGTTGCCCGATGGGACACTGAAGCTTTCTTT. It encodes CASSVARWDTEAFF.

On this clonotype: The junction does not match germline at one end; this may be a read error. The rearrangement uses TRBV2 and TRBJ2-1, with a tentative D call TRBD2 (5 bases). The germline gives CDR1 SNHLY, CDR2 FYNNEI. The CDR3 is 13 residues long. DNA of the CDR3: TGTGCCAGCAAGCGGAGTTCCTACAATGGGCAGTTCTTC. Amino acids: CASKRSSYNGQFF.

This clonotype has ten or more counts. This rearrangement joins TRBV6-1 to TRBJ2-7; the match to TRBD2 covers 8 bases. After removal of 5 bases from V and 1 base from J, the junction contained 7 bases not matched to a gene. CDR1 MNHNS and CDR2 SASEGT come from the germline V gene. The CDR3 contains 15 residues. CDR3 in DNA: TGTGCCAGCAGTTGGGAACTAGCGGCGTCCTACGAGCAGTACTTC. Residues: CASSWELAASYEQYF.

V usage is TRBV7-2 and J usage is TRBJ1-5; possibly TRBD1 for D (6 bases). The CDR3 runs to 14 residues. With 5 bases removed from V and 5 bases from J, the gap between germline ends came to 13 bases. Germline V gene data show CDR1 as SGHTA and CDR2 as FQGNSA. DNA of the CDR3: TGTGCCAGCAGCCTAAAATACAGGGATCAGCCCCAGCATTTT. Amino acid sequence: CASSLKYRDQPQHF.

This clonotype was observed a handful of times. V usage is TRBV20-1 and J usage is TRBJ1-1, with D possibly being TRBD1 (6 bases). Germline V gives CDR1 DFQATT, CDR2 SNEGSKA (reference sequence). This CDR3 comprises 15 residues. V was cut by 0 bases and J by 0 bases, with 11 bases left in between. The CDR3 is CSAREGAGLNTEAFF. In nucleotides, the CDR3 is TGCAGTGCTAGAGAGGGGGCGGGATTGAACACTGAAGCTTTCTTT.

The chain joins TRBV20-1 to TRBJ2-7; TRBD1 agrees at 10 bases. V gave up 3 bases and J gave up 6 bases; unmatched junction bases: 8. CDR1 and CDR2 from the germline V gene are DFQATT and SNEGSKA (reference sequence). The CDR3 spans 14 residues. This CDR3 reads CSASKGQGYGEQYF. The DNA of the CDR3 is TGCAGTGCTAGCAAGGGACAGGGGTATGGCGAGCAGTACTTC.

This clonotype was detected only a few times. The chain combines TRBV27 with TRBJ1-4, with D tentatively TRBD1 (5 bases). This CDR3 spans 18 amino acids. V was pared by 1 base and J by 0 bases, with 15 bases between. Germline V gene data show CDR1 as MNHEY and CDR2 as SMNVEV (reference sequence). CDR3 in amino acids: CASSLFATDTPTNEKLFF. In DNA, the CDR3 is TGTGCCAGCAGTTTATTCGCGACGGACACGCCAACTAATGAAAAACTGTTTTTT. Supplemented by reference TRBV27 and TRBJ1-4, the full variable domain reads EAQVTQNPRYLITVTGKKLTVTCSQNMNHEYMSWYRQDPGLGLRQIYYSMNVEVTDKGDVPEGYKVSRKEKRNFPLILESPSPNQTSLYFCASSLFATDTPTNEKLFFGSGTQLSVL.

The chain combines TRBV7-8 with TRBJ1-6; tentatively, D is TRBD1 (5 bases). Trimming took 3 bases from V and 6 from J, leaving 21 bases between them. Germline-derived CDR1 and CDR2 are SGHVS and FQNEAQ. The CDR3 totals 18 residues. CDR3 bases: TGTGCCAGCAGCTTTTACCCGGGTGGGGACGGGTCTAATTCACCCCTCCACTTT. As protein: CASSFYPGGDGSNSPLHF.

This CDR3 is CASSLAGTAGTDTQYF. For the CDR3, the DNA is TGTGCCAGCAGCTTAGCCGGGACAGCTGGCACAGATACGCAGTATTTT. The V call is TRBV7-2, the J call TRBJ2-3; 7 bases fit TRBD1. This CDR3 is 16 amino acids long. Per the germline V gene, CDR1 is SGHTA and CDR2 is FQGNSA. V shed 0 bases, J shed 1 base, and the junction held 4 bases outside the gene matches. Looking up the rest from reference TRBV7-2 and TRBJ2-3 gives the full variable domain: GAGVSQSPSNKVTEKGKDVELRCDPISGHTALYWYRQSLGQGLEFLIYFQGNSAPDKSGLPSDRFSAERTGGSVSTLTIQRTQQEDSAVYLCASSLAGTAGTDTQYFGPGTRLTVL.

This clonotype was counted a few times. The V call is TRBV10-3, the J call TRBJ2-1, with 9 bases that match TRBD1. CDR1 and CDR2 (germline): ENHRY, SYGVKD. The CDR3 length is 14 residues. After removal of 6 bases from V and 15 bases from J, the junction contained 15 bases not matched to a gene. This CDR3 reads CAISGDRETLPLFF. The DNA for the CDR3 is TGTGCCATCAGCGGGGACAGGGAAACCCTCCCTCTGTTCTTC.

This clonotype was recorded a few times. Here the CDR3 DNA reads TGCGCCAGCAGTATACTAGCGGGAGGGCCCTACGAGCAGTACTTC. Translating it yields CASSILAGGPYEQYF. The chain recombines TRBV4-1 with TRBJ2-7; TRBD2 agrees at 13 bases. The CDR3 is 15 amino acids. The germline CDR1 and CDR2 sequences are MGHRA and YSYEKL. Trimming cost V 6 bases and J 2 bases; bases outside gene matches: 4.

The V call is TRBV5-1, the J call TRBJ2-5; TRBD2 matches 9 bases. Germline V CDR1 and CDR2: SGHRS, YFSETQ. The V segment lost 6 bases and the J segment 2 bases; nucleotides outside the gene matches: 8. The CDR3 runs to 15 residues. This CDR3 reads CASTAAGGRQETQYF. For the CDR3, the DNA is TGCGCCAGCACCGCTGCGGGGGGGCGACAAGAGACCCAGTACTTC.

This clonotype was observed a few times. This rearrangement joins TRBV9 to TRBJ2-6; D gene ambiguous. CDR1 is SGDLS, CDR2 YYNGEE, per germline. The length of the CDR3 is 15 residues. V was pared by 4 bases and J by 0 bases, with 8 bases between. The CDR3 coding sequence is TGTGCCAGCAGCTCCACTATCTCTGGGGCCAACGTCCTGACTTTC. Protein product: CASSSTISGANVLTF. Filled out from reference TRBV9 and TRBJ2-6, the complete variable domain reads DSGVTQTPKHLITATGQRVTLRCSPRSGDLSVYWYQQSLDQGLQFLIQYYNGEERAKGNILERFSAQQFPDLHSELNLSSLELGDSALYFCASSSTISGANVLTFGAGSRLTVL.